The 5 T cell receptor beta chains below were found in one sample sequenced in a study of blood T cell repertoires in COVID-19. Generated by immunoSEQ multiplex PCR, the TCRdb table keeps only in-frame clones and is missing some. This table has fewer than 400,000 clones, over 85% appearing once. The specimen sequenced was peripheral blood. These receptors all come from a woman in her twenties or thirties with COVID-19, enrolled during active disease.

The rearrangement links TRBV2 to TRBJ2-1, with 8 bases matching TRBD2. The trim removed 0 bases at V and 4 bases at J, leaving 17 bases unmatched. CDR1 and CDR2 from the germline V gene are SNHLY and FYNNEI. The CDR3 is 20 residues long. For the CDR3, the DNA is TGTGCCAGCAGTGAAGCAGCGGCGGGGGGCATGCGTATGCCGTACAATGAGCAGTTCTTC. It is translated as CASSEAAAGGMRMPYNEQFF. The entire variable domain, with the rest obtained from reference TRBV2 and TRBJ2-1, is as follows: EPEVTQTPSHQVTQMGQEVILRCVPISNHLYFYWYRQILGQKVEFLVSFYNNEISEKSEIFDDQFSVERPDGSNFTLKIRSTKLEDSAMYFCASSEAAAGGMRMPYNEQFFGPGTRLTVL.

This chain joins TRBV30 and TRBJ1-2; 9 bases fit TRBD1. CDR3 length: 14 amino acids. V trimming: 7 bases; J trimming: 6 bases; junction bases outside the gene matches: 12. Germline V lookup: CDR1 GTSNPN, CDR2 SVGIG (reference sequence). The CDR3 DNA follows: TGTGCCTCCACCCATTTGACAGGGGGTAATGGCTACACCTTC. Protein: CASTHLTGGNGYTF. The full variable domain, its missing parts supplied by reference TRBV30 and TRBJ1-2, is SQTIHQWPATLVQPVGSPLSLECTVEGTSNPNLYWYRQAAGRGLQLLFYSVGIGQISSEVPQNLSASRPQDRQFILSSKKLLLSDSGFYLCASTHLTGGNGYTFGSGTRLTVV.

In nucleotides, the CDR3 is TGCGCCAGCAGTTTTAGCGGGGGGCGAACCCAAGAGACCCAGTACTTC. This codes for CASSFSGGRTQETQYF. The V and J genes are TRBV5-1 and TRBJ2-5; TRBD2 agrees at 10 bases. The CDR3 is 16 residues long. Germline assignment: CDR1 SGHRS and CDR2 YFSETQ. V dropped 5 bases and J dropped 1; count of bases not matched to a gene: 8.

The V call is TRBV29-1, the J call TRBJ1-1, with 8 bases lining up with TRBD1. This CDR3 contains 14 residues. V trimming: 0 bases; J trimming: 4 bases; junction bases outside the gene matches: 4. The germline gives CDR1 SQVTM, CDR2 ANQGSEA. The CDR3 DNA is TGCAGCGTTGAAGACGAAGACAGGGGCACTGAAGCTTTCTTT. The encoded protein is CSVEDEDRGTEAFF.

The chain combines TRBV27 with TRBJ2-7; D remains unclear. This CDR3 has 13 amino acids. Germline values: CDR1 MNHEY, CDR2 SMNVEV (reference sequence). V was cut by 2 bases and J by 3 bases, with 8 bases left in between. CDR3 DNA: TGTGCCAGCAGTTTAAGCCGTAACTACGAGCAGTACTTC. Its translation is CASSLSRNYEQYF.